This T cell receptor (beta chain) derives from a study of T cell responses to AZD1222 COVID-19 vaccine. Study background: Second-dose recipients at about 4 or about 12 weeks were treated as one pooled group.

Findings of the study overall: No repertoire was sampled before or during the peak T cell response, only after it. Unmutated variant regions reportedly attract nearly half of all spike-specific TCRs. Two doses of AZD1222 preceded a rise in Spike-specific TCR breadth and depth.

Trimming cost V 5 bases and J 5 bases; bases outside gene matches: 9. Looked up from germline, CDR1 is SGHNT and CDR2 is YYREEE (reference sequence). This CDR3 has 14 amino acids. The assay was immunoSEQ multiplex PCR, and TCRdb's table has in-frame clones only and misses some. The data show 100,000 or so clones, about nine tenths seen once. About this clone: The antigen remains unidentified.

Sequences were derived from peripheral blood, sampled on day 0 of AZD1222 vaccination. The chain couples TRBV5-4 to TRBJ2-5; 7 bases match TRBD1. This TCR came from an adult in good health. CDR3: CASRSQTGSETQYF. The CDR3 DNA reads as TGTGCCAGCAGATCACAGACAGGGTCGGAGACCCAGTACTTC.